This T cell receptor (beta chain) originates from a study of blood T cell repertoires in COVID-19. Study background: Material from acute and convalescent COVID-19 was sourced from the United States, Italy and Spain.

V lost 8 bases and J 3 bases, leaving 14 bases between the germline ends. This CDR3 contains 13 residues. Germline CDR1 SEHNR, CDR2 FQNEAQ (reference sequence). Data came from immunoSEQ multiplex PCR; TCRdb stores just in-frame clones and leaves some out. The data contain about 120,000 clones, roughly two thirds of them seen just once; the ten biggest clones take up approximately 1.9%. The TCR was taken from a woman in her 70s with acute or convalescent COVID-19. Sequencing was carried out using peripheral blood. The genes are TRBV7-9 and TRBJ2-7, with D maybe TRBD1 (6 bases). The CDR3 DNA reads TGTGCCAGCGGCGACGGACAGATCTACGAGCAGTACTTC. It translates to CASGDGQIYEQYF.